This T cell receptor (beta chain) was observed in a study of identical twins. Overall study results and limits: Invariant MAIT and iNKT cells could partly confound zero-insertion analyses. With monozygotic twins, out-of-frame TCR alpha sharing exceeded what models estimated.

TCRdb reprocessed the 5' RACE reads with MiXCR, giving one entry per CDR3 protein. This sample has approximately 220,000 distinct CDR3 sequences, with about 7.5% found just once. V lost 1 base to trimming and J lost 0 bases; unmatched junction nucleotides: 7. This CDR3 spans 18 amino acids. CDR1 is SQVTM and CDR2 is ANQGSEA in the germline V gene. There are many counts of this clonotype. What it recognizes is unknown. The sample was also linked to a second study, of yellow fever vaccine responses in identical twins.

This sequence originates from a woman aged 18-30 years in good health. The chain links TRBV29-1 to TRBJ2-2; 11 bases match TRBD2. Specimen: CD8+ T cells sorted from blood. CDR3: CSVEGPASGRTNTGELFF. In DNA, the CDR3 is TGCAGCGTTGAAGGGCCGGCTAGCGGGAGGACGAACACCGGGGAGCTGTTTTTT.